The rows below give T cell receptor beta chains drawn from one sample of a study of shared clonotypes between healthy human individuals. Libraries were prepared by immunoSEQ multiplex PCR; TCRdb keeps only in-frame clonotypes and omits some of them. The sample contains about 2 million clones, over 85% of which appear only once. Sample: naive CD8+ T cells sorted from blood. The receptors stem from a young man in good health. Both conserved end residues are part of each CDR3. The D gene is left open where the match is weak. The size entry is marked missing in some rows and otherwise reads once, few, many or a size class.

D	V	J	size	CDR3	DNA
.	TRBV30	TRBJ2-1	.	CAWSAASANNEQFF	TGTGCCTGGAGTGCGGCTAGCGCGAACAATGAGCAGTTCTTC
.	TRBV9	TRBJ1-1	.	CASSHPNTEAFF	TGTGCCAGCAGCCACCCAAACACTGAAGCTTTCTTT
.	TRBV6-4	TRBJ2-7	.	CASSDIGGRAYEQYF	TGTGCCAGCAGTGACATAGGAGGCAGGGCCTACGAGCAGTACTTC
TRBD1	TRBV4-1	TRBJ2-7	.	CASSLNRGGQGTYEQYF	TGCGCCAGCAGCCTGAACCGAGGGGGACAGGGGACCTACGAGCAGTACTTC
TRBD1	TRBV7-9	TRBJ1-1	once	CASSDPGQMDTEAFF	TGTGCCAGCAGCGACCCGGGACAGATGGACACTGAAGCTTTCTTT
.	TRBV7-8	TRBJ2-7	.	CASSHGTLTGYEQYF	TGTGCCAGCAGCCACGGGACTTTGACAGGCTACGAGCAGTACTTC
.	TRBV4-3	TRBJ2-5	.	CASSQDSWKGWGETQYF	TGCGCCAGCAGCCAAGATAGCTGGAAGGGCTGGGGGGAGACCCAGTACTTC
.	TRBV9	TRBJ2-7	.	CASSVGPGSYEQYF	TGTGCCAGCAGCGTAGGTCCAGGCTCCTACGAGCAGTACTTC
TRBD2	TRBV5-1	TRBJ2-7	.	CASSLGLADSYEQYF	TGCGCCAGCAGCTTGGGACTAGCGGACTCCTACGAGCAGTACTTC
TRBD1	TRBV28	TRBJ1-5	.	CASDDDRALSNQPQHF	TGTGCCAGCGATGATGACAGGGCCCTTAGCAATCAGCCCCAGCATTTT
TRBD1	TRBV27	TRBJ1-5	.	CASSPQTGEYSNQPQHF	TGTGCCAGCAGTCCGCAGACAGGGGAATATAGCAATCAGCCCCAGCATTTT
.	TRBV7-8	TRBJ2-7	.	CASSSSGPSYEQYF	TGTGCCAGCAGCTCAAGTGGACCATCCTACGAGCAGTACTTC
.	TRBV19	TRBJ2-3	.	CASTWAAGNTDTQYF	TGTGCCAGTACATGGGCGGCGGGGAACACAGATACGCAGTATTTT
TRBD1	TRBV11-2	TRBJ1-5	once	CASSLEGDSNQPQHF	TGTGCCAGCAGCTTAGAGGGGGACAGTAATCAGCCCCAGCATTTT
.	TRBV27	TRBJ2-7	.	CASSDLATSLSEQYF	TGTGCCAGCAGTGACCTTGCCACTAGCCTCTCCGAGCAGTACTTC
TRBD2	TRBV27	TRBJ2-1	.	CASSFITSSGAANEQFF	TGTGCCAGCAGTTTTATAACATCCAGCGGGGCCGCCAATGAGCAGTTCTTC
.	TRBV25-1	TRBJ2-7	.	CASSGGTAYEQYF	TGTGCCAGCAGTGGAGGGACTGCCTACGAGCAGTACTTC
TRBD1	TRBV9	TRBJ1-4	once	CASSTTGGYDEKLFF	TGTGCCAGCAGCACCACAGGGGGTTACGATGAAAAACTGTTTTTT
.	TRBV30	TRBJ2-7	.	CAWSGREASEQYF	TGTGCCTGGAGTGGGCGGGAAGCCAGCGAGCAGTACTTC
.	TRBV27	TRBJ2-3	.	CASRVGWSTDTQYF	TGTGCCAGCAGGGTGGGCTGGAGCACAGATACGCAGTATTTT
.	TRBV29-1	TRBJ1-2	.	CSAHGTRPYGYTF	TGCAGCGCCCACGGCACAAGGCCGTATGGCTACACCTTC
.	TRBV27	TRBJ1-6	.	CASSLSPGVDSPLHF	TGTGCCAGCAGTTTATCCCCAGGGGTTGATTCACCCCTCCACTTT
.	TRBV5-6	TRBJ2-1	.	CASSSSRDIEQFF	TGTGCCAGCAGCTCGTCCCGGGACATTGAGCAGTTCTTC
TRBD2	TRBV10-3	TRBJ2-1	.	CAISDQLAGGPYNEQFF	TGTGCCATCAGTGACCAGTTAGCGGGGGGGCCCTACAATGAGCAGTTCTTC
.	TRBV10-2	TRBJ2-3	.	CASSEVGADTQYF	TGCGCCAGCAGTGAAGTGGGGGCAGATACGCAGTATTTT
TRBD1	TRBV27	TRBJ2-7	.	CASSPSTGEGTVYEQYF	TGTGCCAGCAGTCCCTCGACAGGGGAAGGGACTGTTTACGAGCAGTACTTC
.	TRBV4-1	TRBJ1-4	.	CASSQGLGLGPNEKLFF	TGCGCCAGCAGCCAAGGGCTAGGGTTGGGACCAAATGAAAAACTGTTTTTT
TRBD2	TRBV4-1	TRBJ2-5	.	CASSQGLAGAETQYF	TGCGCCAGCAGCCAAGGGCTAGCGGGGGCAGAGACCCAGTACTTC
.	TRBV2	TRBJ2-5	once	CASSVGGGETQYF	TGTGCCAGCAGTGTGGGTGGGGGAGAGACCCAGTACTTC
TRBD1	TRBV4-1	TRBJ1-3	.	CASSQVGQGAGYTIYF	TGCGCCAGCAGCCAAGTGGGACAGGGGGCAGGTTACACCATATATTTT
TRBD1	TRBV2	TRBJ2-7	.	CASRPPDRDEQYF	TGTGCCAGCAGACCCCCGGACAGGGACGAGCAGTACTTC
.	TRBV10-2	TRBJ1-5	.	CASSEDFSNQPQHF	TGCGCCAGCAGTGAGGACTTTAGCAATCAGCCCCAGCATTTT
.	TRBV10-3	TRBJ2-4	.	CAISEVREGVKNIQYF	TGTGCCATCAGTGAGGTGAGGGAGGGGGTCAAAAACATTCAGTACTTC
.	TRBV5-5	TRBJ2-2	once	CASSLVSGELFF	TGTGCCAGCAGCCTCGTGAGCGGGGAGCTGTTTTTT
.	TRBV5-6	TRBJ1-6	.	CASSLDVGHEPPLHF	TGTGCCAGCAGCTTGGACGTTGGACATGAGCCACCCCTCCACTTT
.	TRBV15	TRBJ2-3	.	CATSVWGQSDTQYF	TGTGCCACCAGCGTGTGGGGGCAATCAGATACGCAGTATTTT
.	TRBV7-9	TRBJ2-2	.	CASSPSTGELFF	TGTGCCAGCAGCCCCAGCACCGGGGAGCTGTTTTTT
.	TRBV6-5	TRBJ1-3	.	CASTSTGPGNTIYF	TGTGCCAGCACTTCTACAGGGCCCGGAAACACCATATATTTT
TRBD1	TRBV27	TRBJ1-5	.	CASSSPGGEQPQHF	TGTGCCAGCAGTTCCCCAGGGGGCGAGCAGCCCCAGCATTTT
.	TRBV6-6	TRBJ2-1	.	CASSYDRVTYNEQFF	TGTGCCAGCAGTTACGATAGGGTAACCTACAATGAGCAGTTCTTC
TRBD1	TRBV10-1	TRBJ1-1	.	CASSGPGTGGANEAFF	TGCGCCAGCAGTGGCCCCGGGACAGGGGGCGCGAATGAAGCTTTCTTT
TRBD2	TRBV11-2	TRBJ2-7	.	CASSLELAGAYSYEQYF	TGTGCCAGCAGCTTAGAGCTAGCGGGGGCCTACTCCTACGAGCAGTACTTC
.	TRBV27	TRBJ1-6	few	CASSFLGGNSPLHF	TGTGCCAGCAGTTTTCTGGGGGGGAATTCACCCCTCCACTTT
.	TRBV9	TRBJ1-1	.	CASSPGSYMNTEAFF	TGTGCCAGCAGCCCCGGGAGCTACATGAACACTGAAGCTTTCTTT
.	TRBV19	TRBJ1-5	.	CASSTDRESQPQHF	TGTGCCAGTAGTACCGACAGAGAAAGCCAGCCCCAGCATTTT
.	TRBV9	TRBJ1-1	few	CASSVGGENTEAFF	TGTGCCAGCAGCGTAGGTGGAGAGAACACTGAAGCTTTCTTT
.	TRBV12-5	TRBJ2-7	.	CASGLAGIDRSYEQYF	TGTGCTAGTGGTTTGGCAGGGATTGACAGGTCCTACGAGCAGTACTTC
TRBD1	TRBV19	TRBJ1-5	.	CASSDPGQGWNQPQHF	TGTGCCAGTAGTGATCCGGGACAGGGTTGGAATCAGCCCCAGCATTTT
.	TRBV7-9	TRBJ1-2	.	CASSLAGSYYGYTF	TGTGCCAGCAGCTTAGCGGGCAGCTACTATGGCTACACCTTC
.	TRBV28	TRBJ1-2	.	CASSLSVGYGYTF	TGTGCCAGCAGTTTATCGGTTGGCTATGGCTACACCTTC
TRBD2	TRBV7-2	TRBJ2-2	.	CASSLEGLAPITGELFF	TGTGCCAGCAGCTTAGAGGGACTAGCGCCGATCACCGGGGAGCTGTTTTTT